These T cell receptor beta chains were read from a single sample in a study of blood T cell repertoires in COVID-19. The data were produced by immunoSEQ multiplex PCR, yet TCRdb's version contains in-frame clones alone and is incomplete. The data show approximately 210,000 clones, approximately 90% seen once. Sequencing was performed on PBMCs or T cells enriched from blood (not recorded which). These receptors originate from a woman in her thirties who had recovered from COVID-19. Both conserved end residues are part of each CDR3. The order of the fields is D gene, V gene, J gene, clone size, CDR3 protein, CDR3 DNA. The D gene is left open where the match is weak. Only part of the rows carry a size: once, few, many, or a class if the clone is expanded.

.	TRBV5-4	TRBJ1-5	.	CASSRGGDSNQPQHF	TGTGCCAGCAGCCGGGGAGGGGATAGCAATCAGCCCCAGCATTTT
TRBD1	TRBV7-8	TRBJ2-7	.	CASSSTPRDSYEQYF	TGTGCCAGCAGCTCAACACCCCGGGACAGCTACGAGCAGTACTTC
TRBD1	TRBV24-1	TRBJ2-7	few	CATSDGTGPYEQYF	TGTGCCACCAGTGATGGGACAGGACCCTACGAGCAGTACTTC
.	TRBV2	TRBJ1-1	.	CASVDDRMNTEAFF	TGTGCCAGCGTGGACGACAGAATGAACACTGAAGCTTTCTTT
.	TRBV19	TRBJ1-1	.	CASTSTAGNFEAFF	TGTGCCAGTACTTCGACAGCCGGAAATTTTGAAGCTTTCTTT
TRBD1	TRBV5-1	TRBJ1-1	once	CASTRGRVVQGNTEAFF	TGCGCCAGCACCAGGGGGCGTGTGGTGCAGGGAAACACTGAAGCTTTCTTT
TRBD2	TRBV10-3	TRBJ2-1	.	CAISESIAGGSNEQFF	TGTGCCATCAGTGAGTCTATAGCGGGGGGGAGCAATGAGCAGTTCTTC
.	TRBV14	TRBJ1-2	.	CASSLGQSYGYTF	TGTGCCAGCAGCTTAGGACAGTCCTATGGCTACACCTTC
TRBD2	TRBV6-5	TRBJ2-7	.	CASSSPGGTYEQYF	TGTGCCAGCAGCTCCCCGGGGGGAACCTACGAGCAGTACTTC
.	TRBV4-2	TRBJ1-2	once	CASSQDMGSSNGYTF	TGTGCCAGCAGCCAAGATATGGGCTCAAGCAATGGCTACACCTTC
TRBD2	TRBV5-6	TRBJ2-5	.	CASSFSGRGLVEETQYF	TGTGCCAGCAGCTTTAGCGGGAGGGGGCTGGTGGAAGAGACCCAGTACTTC
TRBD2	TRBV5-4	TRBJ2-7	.	CASSLRREATYEQYF	TGTGCCAGCAGCTTGAGGCGGGAGGCCACCTACGAGCAGTACTTC
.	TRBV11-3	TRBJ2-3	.	CASSFSGYKAYF	TGTGCCAGCAGCTTCTCCGGGTACAAGGCGTATTTT
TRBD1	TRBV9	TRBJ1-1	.	CASSVGQGNTEAFF	TGTGCCAGCAGCGTAGGACAGGGCAACACTGAAGCTTTCTTT
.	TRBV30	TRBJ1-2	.	CAWSVWGFENYGYTF	TGTGCCTGGAGTGTCTGGGGCTTTGAGAACTATGGCTACACCTTC
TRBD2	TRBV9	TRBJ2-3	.	CASSAYLAGEADTQYF	TGTGCCAGCAGCGCCTATCTAGCGGGAGAGGCAGATACGCAGTATTTT
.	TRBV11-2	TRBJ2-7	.	CASSLDEVIYYEQYF	TGTGCCAGCAGCTTAGATGAGGTTATTTACTACGAGCAGTACTTC
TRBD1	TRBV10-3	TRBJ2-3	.	CAISQGTVSTDTQYF	TGTGCCATCAGCCAAGGGACAGTCTCCACAGATACGCAGTATTTT
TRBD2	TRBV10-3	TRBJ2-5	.	CAILAANQETQYF	TGTGCCATCCTAGCGGCCAACCAAGAGACCCAGTACTTC
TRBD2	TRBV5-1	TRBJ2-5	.	CASSLEPLAGGQETQYF	TGCGCCAGCAGCTTGGAACCCCTAGCGGGGGGGCAAGAGACCCAGTACTTC
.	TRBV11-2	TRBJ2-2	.	CASSLTGEAGELFF	TGTGCCAGCAGCCTAACAGGGGAGGCCGGGGAGCTGTTTTTT
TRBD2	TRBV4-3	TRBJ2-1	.	CASSQEIIGRYNEQFF	TGCGCCAGCAGCCAAGAAATTATCGGGAGGTATAATGAGCAGTTCTTC
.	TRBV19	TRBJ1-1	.	CASSIGQLNTEAFF	TGTGCCAGTAGTATCGGACAGCTGAACACTGAAGCTTTCTTT
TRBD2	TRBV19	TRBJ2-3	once	CASSAWEGSSTDTQYF	TGTGCCAGTAGTGCATGGGAGGGGTCTAGCACAGATACGCAGTATTTT
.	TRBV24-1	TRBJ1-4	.	CATSGDPSNEKLFF	TGTGCCACCAGTGGCGATCCCTCTAATGAAAAACTGTTTTTT
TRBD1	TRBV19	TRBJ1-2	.	CASRTGYVGYTF	TGTGCCAGTCGGACAGGGTACGTCGGCTACACCTTC
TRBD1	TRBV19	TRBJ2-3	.	CASSQKQGLSTDTQYF	TGTGCCAGTAGTCAAAAACAGGGGCTGAGCACAGATACGCAGTATTTT
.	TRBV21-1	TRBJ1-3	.	CASSKASSAGQGGGNTIYF	TGTGCCAGCAGCAAAGCTTCCTCGGCAGGACAGGGGGGCGGAAACACCATATATTTT
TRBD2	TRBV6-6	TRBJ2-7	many	CASNPSGTSGISTYEQYF	TGTGCCAGCAATCCATCCGGGACTAGCGGGATATCAACCTACGAGCAGTACTTC
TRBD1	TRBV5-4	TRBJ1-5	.	CASSQGQGDQPQHF	TGTGCCAGCAGCCAGGGACAGGGGGATCAGCCCCAGCATTTT
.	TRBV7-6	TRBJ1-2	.	CASSLGGQDYGYTF	TGTGCCAGCAGCTTGGGAGGGCAGGATTATGGCTACACCTTC
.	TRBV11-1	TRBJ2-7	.	CASRPRGGTSYEQYF	TGTGCCAGCAGACCCCGTGGGGGGACCTCCTACGAGCAGTACTTC
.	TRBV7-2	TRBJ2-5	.	CASKKGADQETQYF	TGTGCCAGCAAGAAAGGAGCGGATCAAGAGACCCAGTACTTC
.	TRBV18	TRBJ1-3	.	CASSPLEGRNSGNTIYF	TGTGCCAGCTCACCACTTGAGGGCAGGAACTCTGGAAACACCATATATTTT
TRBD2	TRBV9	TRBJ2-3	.	CASRPRGGRGADTQYF	TGTGCCAGCAGGCCTCGGGGGGGCCGTGGGGCAGATACGCAGTATTTT
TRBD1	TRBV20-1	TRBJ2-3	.	CSASDATGASDTQYF	TGCAGTGCTAGTGACGCGACAGGGGCTTCAGATACGCAGTATTTT
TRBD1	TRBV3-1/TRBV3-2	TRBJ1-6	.	CASSQETGGNSPLHF	TGTGCCAGCAGCCAAGAAACAGGGGGAAATTCACCCCTCCACTTT
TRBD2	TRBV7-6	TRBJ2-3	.	CASSLDPSSGRATDTQYF	TGTGCCAGCAGCTTAGACCCCTCTAGCGGGAGGGCCACTGATACGCAGTATTTT
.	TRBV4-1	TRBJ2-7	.	CASSQGDLGGDEQYF	TGCGCCAGCAGCCAAGGGGACTTGGGGGGAGACGAGCAGTACTTC
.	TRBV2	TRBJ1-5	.	CASIGPGDQPQHF	TGTGCCAGCATAGGTCCGGGAGATCAGCCCCAGCATTTT
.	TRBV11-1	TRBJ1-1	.	CASTPRQGGTEAFF	TGTGCCAGCACCCCAAGGCAGGGAGGAACTGAAGCTTTCTTT
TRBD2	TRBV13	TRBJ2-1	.	CASSLMRGVSYNEQFF	TGTGCCAGCAGCTTAATGCGGGGGGTCTCCTACAATGAGCAGTTCTTC
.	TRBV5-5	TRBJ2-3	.	CASSLTSTDTQYF	TGTGCCAGCAGCCTGACTAGCACAGATACGCAGTATTTT
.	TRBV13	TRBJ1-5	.	CASSRGLSNQPQHF	TGTGCCAGCAGTCGGGGACTTAGCAATCAGCCCCAGCATTTT
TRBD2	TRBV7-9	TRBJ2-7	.	CASSLQRGSSYEQYF	TGTGCCAGCAGCTTGCAGCGCGGGAGCTCCTACGAGCAGTACTTC
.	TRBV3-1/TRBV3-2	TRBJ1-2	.	CASSQDRGGDGYTF	TGTGCCAGCAGCCAAGATAGAGGAGGGGATGGCTACACCTTC
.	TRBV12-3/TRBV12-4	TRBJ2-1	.	CASSLPFVDEQFF	TGTGCCAGCAGCCTACCGTTTGTTGATGAGCAGTTCTTC
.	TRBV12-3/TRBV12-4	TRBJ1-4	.	CASTEGEREKLFF	TGTGCCAGCACCGAGGGGGAGAGAGAAAAACTGTTTTTT
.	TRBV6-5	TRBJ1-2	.	CASSQDIFEGYTF	TGTGCCAGCAGCCAGGACATTTTTGAGGGCTACACCTTC
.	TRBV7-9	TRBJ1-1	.	CASSSGLEDTEAFF	TGTGCCAGCAGCTCCGGACTGGAGGACACTGAAGCTTTCTTT
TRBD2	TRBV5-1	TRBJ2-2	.	CASSRGDTGELFF	TGCGCCAGCAGCCGGGGGGACACCGGGGAGCTGTTTTTT
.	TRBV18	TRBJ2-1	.	CASSPPGDEQFF	TGTGCCAGCTCACCCCCGGGAGATGAGCAGTTCTTC
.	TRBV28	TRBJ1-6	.	CASSLNGQGVSPLHF	TGTGCCAGCAGTTTAAATGGGCAGGGTGTTTCACCCCTCCACTTT
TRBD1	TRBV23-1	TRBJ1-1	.	CASSQKLQGAGAFF	TGCGCCAGCAGTCAGAAACTTCAGGGGGCCGGAGCTTTCTTT
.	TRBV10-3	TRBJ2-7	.	CAISVEGAPYEQYF	TGTGCCATCAGTGTCGAGGGTGCCCCCTACGAGCAGTACTTC
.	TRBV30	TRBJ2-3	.	CAWSVKSYTDTQYF	TGTGCCTGGAGTGTAAAGTCCTACACAGATACGCAGTATTTT
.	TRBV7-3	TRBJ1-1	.	CASSPGRENTEAFF	TGTGCCAGCAGCCCCGGACGGGAGAACACTGAAGCTTTCTTT